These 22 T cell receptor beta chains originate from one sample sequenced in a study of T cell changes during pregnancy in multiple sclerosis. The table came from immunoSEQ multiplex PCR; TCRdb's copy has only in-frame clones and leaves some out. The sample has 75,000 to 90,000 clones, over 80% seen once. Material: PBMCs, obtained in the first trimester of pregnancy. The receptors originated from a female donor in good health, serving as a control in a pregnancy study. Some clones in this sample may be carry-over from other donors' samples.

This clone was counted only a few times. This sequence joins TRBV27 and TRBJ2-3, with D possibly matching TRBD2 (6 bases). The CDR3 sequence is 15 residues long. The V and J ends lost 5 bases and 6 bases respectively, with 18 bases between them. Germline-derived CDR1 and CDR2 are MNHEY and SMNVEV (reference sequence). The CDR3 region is CASSPPGRRGDTQYF. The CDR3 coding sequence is TGTGCCAGCAGTCCTCCGGGACGTCGGGGGGATACGCAGTATTTT.

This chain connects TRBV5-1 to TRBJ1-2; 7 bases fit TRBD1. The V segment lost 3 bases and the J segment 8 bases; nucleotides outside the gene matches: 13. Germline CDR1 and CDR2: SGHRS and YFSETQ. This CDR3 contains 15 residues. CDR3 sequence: CASSSSTGRPGGYTF. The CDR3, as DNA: TGCGCCAGCAGCTCCTCGACAGGGCGACCGGGAGGCTACACCTTC.

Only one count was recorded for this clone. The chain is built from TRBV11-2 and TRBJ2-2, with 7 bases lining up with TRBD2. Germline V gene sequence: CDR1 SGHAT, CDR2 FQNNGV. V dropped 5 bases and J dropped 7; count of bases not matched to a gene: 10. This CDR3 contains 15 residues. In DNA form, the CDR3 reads TGTGCCAGCAGCCGGGGAGGGCCTTTTATCGGGGAGCTGTTTTTT. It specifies CASSRGGPFIGELFF.

CDR3 loop: CATTLGGGPTDTQYF. In DNA form, the CDR3 reads TGTGCCACCACTTTGGGCGGGGGCCCCACAGATACGCAGTATTTT. The chain has TRBV19 and TRBJ2-3; D perhaps matches TRBD2 (7 bases). Trimming left V 10 bases short and J 2 bases short, with 19 bases between. CDR3 length: 15 amino acids. The germline CDR1 and CDR2 sequences are LNHDA and SQIVND (reference sequence).

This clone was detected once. CDR3 residues: CASSLTGPNEQFF. The DNA of the CDR3 is TGTGCCAGCAGCCTTACAGGACCTAATGAGCAGTTCTTC. J is TRBJ2-1 and V is TRBV13, with D possibly being TRBD1 (5 bases). Trimming removed 5 bases from V and 7 bases from J, with 12 bases in between. Germline V gene lookup returns CDR1 PRHDT and CDR2 FYEKMQ (reference sequence). The CDR3 covers 13 residues.

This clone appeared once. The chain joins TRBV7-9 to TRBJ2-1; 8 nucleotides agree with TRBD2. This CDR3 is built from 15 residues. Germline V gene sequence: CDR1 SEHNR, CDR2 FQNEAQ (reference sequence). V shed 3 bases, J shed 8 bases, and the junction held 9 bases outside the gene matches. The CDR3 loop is CASSLLGLALDEQFF. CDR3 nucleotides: TGTGCCAGCAGCTTGCTCGGACTAGCTTTGGATGAGCAGTTCTTC.

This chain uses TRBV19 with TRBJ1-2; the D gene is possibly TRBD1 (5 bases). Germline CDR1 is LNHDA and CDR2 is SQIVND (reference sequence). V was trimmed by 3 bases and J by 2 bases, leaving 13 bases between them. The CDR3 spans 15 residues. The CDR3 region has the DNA TGTGCCAGTAGTATGGGGGGTAGTCGGAACTATGGCTACACCTTC. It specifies CASSMGGSRNYGYTF.

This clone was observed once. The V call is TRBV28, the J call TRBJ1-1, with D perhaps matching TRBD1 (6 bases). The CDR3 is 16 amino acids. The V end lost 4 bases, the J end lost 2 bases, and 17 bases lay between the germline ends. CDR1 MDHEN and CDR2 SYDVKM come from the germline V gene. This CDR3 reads CASSSLYRDRNTEAFF. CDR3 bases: TGTGCCAGCAGTTCCCTATACAGGGACCGAAACACTGAAGCTTTCTTT.

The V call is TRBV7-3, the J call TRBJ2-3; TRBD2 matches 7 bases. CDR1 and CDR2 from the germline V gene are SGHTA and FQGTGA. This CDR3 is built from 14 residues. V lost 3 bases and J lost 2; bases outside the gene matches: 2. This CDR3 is CASSLGGFTDTQYF. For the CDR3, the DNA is TGTGCCAGCAGCTTGGGGGGGTTCACAGATACGCAGTATTTT.

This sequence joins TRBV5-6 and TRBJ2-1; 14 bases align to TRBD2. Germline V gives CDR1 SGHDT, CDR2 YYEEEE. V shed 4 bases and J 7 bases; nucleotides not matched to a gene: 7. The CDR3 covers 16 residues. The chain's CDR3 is CASSLGTSGSTNEQFF. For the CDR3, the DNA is TGTGCCAGCAGCCTCGGGACTAGCGGGAGCACGAATGAGCAGTTCTTC.

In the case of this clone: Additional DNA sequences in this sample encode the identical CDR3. The CDR3 here is CASSRTGNQPQHF. CDR3 bases: TGTGCCAGCAGTCGGACAGGCAATCAGCCCCAGCATTTT. The V gene is TRBV28, the J gene TRBJ1-5, with D tentatively TRBD1 (6 bases). CDR3 length: 13 residues. V shed 5 bases and J shed 2 bases, with 7 bases lying between them. Per germline, CDR1 MDHEN and CDR2 SYDVKM.

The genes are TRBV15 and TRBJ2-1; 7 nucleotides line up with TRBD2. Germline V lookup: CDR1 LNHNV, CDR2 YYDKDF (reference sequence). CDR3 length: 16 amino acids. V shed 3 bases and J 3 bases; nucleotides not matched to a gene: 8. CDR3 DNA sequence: TGTGCCACCAGCAGGGAAACTAGCGCCCTCTACAATGAGCAGTTCTTC. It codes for CATSRETSALYNEQFF.

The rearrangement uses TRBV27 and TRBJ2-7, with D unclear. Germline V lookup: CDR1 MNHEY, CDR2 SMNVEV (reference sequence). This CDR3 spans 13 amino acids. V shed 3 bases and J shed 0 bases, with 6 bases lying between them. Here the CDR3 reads CASSFASSYEQYF. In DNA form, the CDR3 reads TGTGCCAGCAGTTTTGCGAGCTCCTACGAGCAGTACTTC.

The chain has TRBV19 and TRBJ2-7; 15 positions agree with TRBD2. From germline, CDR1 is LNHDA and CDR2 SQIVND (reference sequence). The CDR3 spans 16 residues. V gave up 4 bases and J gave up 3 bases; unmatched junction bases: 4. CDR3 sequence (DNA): TGTGCCAGTAGTACCGGGACTAGCGGGGGGCGCTACGAGCAGTACTTC. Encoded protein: CASSTGTSGGRYEQYF.

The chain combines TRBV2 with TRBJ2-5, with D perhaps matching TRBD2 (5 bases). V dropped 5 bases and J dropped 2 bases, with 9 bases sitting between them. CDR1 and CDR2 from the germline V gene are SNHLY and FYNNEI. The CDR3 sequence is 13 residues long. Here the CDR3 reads CASSPLGQETQYF. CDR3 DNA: TGTGCCAGCAGTCCACTAGGGCAAGAGACCCAGTACTTC.

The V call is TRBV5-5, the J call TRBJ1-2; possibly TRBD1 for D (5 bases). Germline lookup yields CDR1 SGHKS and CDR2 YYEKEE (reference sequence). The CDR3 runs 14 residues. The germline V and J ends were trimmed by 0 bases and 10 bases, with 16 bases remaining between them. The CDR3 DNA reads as TGTGCCAGCAGCTTGGAGTGGAGGGAGGGGTTCTACACCTTC. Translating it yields CASSLEWREGFYTF. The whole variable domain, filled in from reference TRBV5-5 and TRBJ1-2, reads DAGVTQSPTHLIKTRGQQVTLRCSPISGHKSVSWYQQVLGQGPQFIFQYYEKEERGRGNFPDRFSARQFPNYSSELNVNALLLGDSALYLCASSLEWREGFYTFGSGTRLTVV.

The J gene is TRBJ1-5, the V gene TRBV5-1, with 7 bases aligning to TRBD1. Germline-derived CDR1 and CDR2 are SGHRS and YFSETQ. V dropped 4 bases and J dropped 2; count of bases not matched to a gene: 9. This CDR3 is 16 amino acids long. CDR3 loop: CASSPETGTGNQPQHF. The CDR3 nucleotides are TGCGCCAGCAGCCCAGAGACAGGGACGGGCAATCAGCCCCAGCATTTT.

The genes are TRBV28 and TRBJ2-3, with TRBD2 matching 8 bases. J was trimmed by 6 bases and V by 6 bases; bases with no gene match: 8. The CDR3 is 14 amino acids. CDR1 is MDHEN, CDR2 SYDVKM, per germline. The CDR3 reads CASRLAGLRDTQYF. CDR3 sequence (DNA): TGTGCCAGCAGATTAGCGGGACTGAGGGATACGCAGTATTTT.

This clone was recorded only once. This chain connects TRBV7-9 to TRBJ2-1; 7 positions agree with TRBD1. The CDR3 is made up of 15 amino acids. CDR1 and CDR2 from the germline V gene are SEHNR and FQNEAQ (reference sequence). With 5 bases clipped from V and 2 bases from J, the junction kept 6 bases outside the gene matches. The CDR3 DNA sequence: TGTGCCAGCAGCGGAAACAGGGGAGCCTACAATGAGCAGTTCTTC. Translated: CASSGNRGAYNEQFF.

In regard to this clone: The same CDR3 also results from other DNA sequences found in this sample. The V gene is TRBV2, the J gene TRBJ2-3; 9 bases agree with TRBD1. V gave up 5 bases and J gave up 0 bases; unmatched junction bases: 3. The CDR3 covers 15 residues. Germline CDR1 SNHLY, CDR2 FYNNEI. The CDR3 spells CASSPGTGSTDTQYF. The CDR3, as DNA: TGTGCCAGCAGTCCTGGGACAGGGAGCACAGATACGCAGTATTTT. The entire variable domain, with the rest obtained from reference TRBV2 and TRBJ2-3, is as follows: EPEVTQTPSHQVTQMGQEVILRCVPISNHLYFYWYRQILGQKVEFLVSFYNNEISEKSEIFDDQFSVERPDGSNFTLKIRSTKLEDSAMYFCASSPGTGSTDTQYFGPGTRLTVL.

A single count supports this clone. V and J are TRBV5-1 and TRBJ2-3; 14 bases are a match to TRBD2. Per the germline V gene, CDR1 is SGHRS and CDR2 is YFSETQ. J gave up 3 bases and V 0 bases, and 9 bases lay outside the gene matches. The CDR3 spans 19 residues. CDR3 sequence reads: CASSLVGQGTSGRTDTQYF. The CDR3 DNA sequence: TGCGCCAGCAGCTTGGTAGGACAGGGGACTAGCGGGAGAACAGATACGCAGTATTTT.

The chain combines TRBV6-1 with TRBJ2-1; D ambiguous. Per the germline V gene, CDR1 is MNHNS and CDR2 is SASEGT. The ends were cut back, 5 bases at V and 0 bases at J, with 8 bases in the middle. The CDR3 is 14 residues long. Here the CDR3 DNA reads TGTGCCAGCAGTTCCTCGAGCTCCTACAATGAGCAGTTCTTC. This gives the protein CASSSSSSYNEQFF.